These 30 T cell receptor beta chains were all obtained from the same sample, sequenced in a study of shared clonotypes between healthy human individuals. Method: immunoSEQ multiplex PCR; TCRdb's copy keeps in-frame clones and lacks some. The sample has almost 700,000 clones; about 91% are singletons. Naive CD8 cells comprised CD45RO-negative, CCR7-positively selected cells, excluding terminally differentiated effector memory CD45RA+ cells. The sequencing sample was made of naive CD8+ T cells sorted from blood. All receptors come from a young man in good health.

The J gene is TRBJ1-4, the V gene TRBV28, with unresolved D. Between the trimmed V and J ends, which lost 3 bases and 0 bases, there was a span of 11 bases. There are 16 residues in the CDR3. Germline V gene data show CDR1 as MDHEN and CDR2 as SYDVKM. This CDR3 reads CASSFGFRATNEKLFF. The CDR3, as DNA: TGTGCCAGCAGTTTTGGGTTCAGAGCAACTAATGAAAAACTGTTTTTT.

The rearrangement joins TRBV7-9 to TRBJ2-7, with D perhaps TRBD1 (6 bases). The length of the CDR3 is 15 residues. Deletions cut 4 bases from V and 0 bases from J, with 13 bases between. Germline V gene data show CDR1 as SEHNR and CDR2 as FQNEAQ (reference sequence). The CDR3 region is CASSSPTGRSYEQYF. CDR3 nucleotides: TGTGCCAGCAGCTCCCCGACAGGCCGCTCCTACGAGCAGTACTTC.

This rearrangement joins TRBV27 to TRBJ2-2, with 16 bases fitting TRBD2. The CDR3 is made up of 18 amino acids. J was trimmed by 6 bases and V by 5 bases; bases with no gene match: 9. Per the germline V gene, CDR1 is MNHEY and CDR2 is SMNVEV (reference sequence). The CDR3 region has the DNA TGTGCCAGCAGTCCCGGGACTAGCGGGAGGGCCCTACCCGGGGAGCTGTTTTTT. Translating gives CASSPGTSGRALPGELFF.

This chain links TRBV9 with TRBJ1-2; no clear D gene. Germline CDR1 and CDR2: SGDLS and YYNGEE. The CDR3 is 15 amino acids. V was pared by 4 bases and J by 6 bases, with 19 bases between. Written as DNA, the CDR3 is TGTGCCAGCAGCCCCCTGCGGGCCTTTTTCGATGGCTACACCTTC. This gives the protein CASSPLRAFFDGYTF.

The chain uses TRBV27 and TRBJ1-1; 7 nucleotides line up with TRBD1. Germline V CDR1 and CDR2: MNHEY, SMNVEV (reference sequence). The CDR3 has 13 residues. The V gene end was trimmed by 5 bases and the J gene end by 7 bases; junction bases not matched to a gene: 7. CDR3 sequence: CASSRGGTNEAFF. The CDR3 nucleotides read TGTGCCAGCAGTCGAGGGGGCACTAATGAAGCTTTCTTT.

The chain combines TRBV18 with TRBJ1-5; TRBD1 might be the D (5 bases). The germline V gene has CDR1 KGHSH and CDR2 LQKENI. The germline V and J ends were trimmed by 2 bases and 0 bases, with 17 bases remaining between them. The CDR3 loop spans 18 amino acids. The CDR3 DNA follows: TGTGCCAGCTCACCAGAGAGACAGAACCAGTATAGCAATCAGCCCCAGCATTTT. Protein: CASSPERQNQYSNQPQHF.

This chain connects TRBV11-2 to TRBJ2-7; D uncertain. V was cut by 4 bases and J by 0 bases, with 13 bases left in between. Germline assignment: CDR1 SGHAT and CDR2 FQNNGV. This CDR3 spans 15 amino acids. The CDR3 DNA reads TGTGCCAGCAGCTCAGGCAGGATCAGCTCCTACGAGCAGTACTTC. It is translated as CASSSGRISSYEQYF.

The chain carries TRBV4-1 and TRBJ1-2, with TRBD1 matching 7 bases. Germline V CDR1 and CDR2: MGHRA, YSYEKL. This CDR3 comprises 12 residues. Germline trimming cut 8 bases from V and 7 bases from J; bases unmatched to any gene: 7. CDR3 region: CASGDRVGGYTF. The CDR3 coding sequence is TGCGCCAGCGGAGACAGGGTGGGTGGCTACACCTTC.

This clone was detected once. The chain recombines TRBV27 with TRBJ1-5; a possible D gene is TRBD1 (5 bases). The V and J ends lost 6 bases and 3 bases respectively, with 12 bases between them. The length of the CDR3 is 14 residues. Germline V lookup: CDR1 MNHEY, CDR2 SMNVEV (reference sequence). CDR3 protein: CASRHPGPNQPQHF. In DNA, the CDR3 is TGTGCCAGCAGACACCCAGGGCCCAATCAGCCCCAGCATTTT.

The chain employs TRBV6-5 and TRBJ2-5, with a possible D match to TRBD2 (6 bases). This CDR3 region has 16 residues. Per germline, CDR1 MNHEY and CDR2 SVGAGI. V dropped 0 bases and J dropped 4 bases, with 15 bases sitting between them. Here the CDR3 reads CASSYSFLGGGETQYF. The CDR3 DNA reads TGTGCCAGCAGTTACTCGTTCTTGGGAGGTGGAGAGACCCAGTACTTC.

This sequence joins TRBV14 and TRBJ2-3; TRBD2 might be the D (5 bases). The V gene's germline CDR1 is SGHDN and CDR2 FVKESK. Trimming left V 0 bases short and J 7 bases short, with 8 bases between. There are 13 residues in the CDR3. CDR3 nucleotide sequence: TGTGCCAGCAGCCAAGATAGCGAGAATACGCAGTATTTT. The encoded protein is CASSQDSENTQYF.

The chain recombines TRBV2 with TRBJ2-7, with 10 nucleotides matching TRBD2. V lost 8 bases to trimming and J lost 4 bases; unmatched junction nucleotides: 11. Germline V gives CDR1 SNHLY, CDR2 FYNNEI. The CDR3 extends over 15 amino acids. The CDR3 nucleotides read TGTGCCAGCGTCCTCAGCGGGAGGGTCGAATACGAGCAGTACTTC. It specifies CASVLSGRVEYEQYF. The variable domain in full, completed from reference TRBV2 and TRBJ2-7, reads EPEVTQTPSHQVTQMGQEVILRCVPISNHLYFYWYRQILGQKVEFLVSFYNNEISEKSEIFDDQFSVERPDGSNFTLKIRSTKLEDSAMYFCASVLSGRVEYEQYFGPGTRLTVT.

This clone was seen a single time. The chain couples TRBV7-6 to TRBJ2-1, with a tentative D call TRBD1 (6 bases). The CDR3 consists of 15 residues. Germline V lookup: CDR1 SGHVS, CDR2 FNYEAQ. V was clipped by 4 bases and J by 2 bases, with 12 bases between them. Here the CDR3 reads CASSSRKGAYNEQFF. In DNA form, the CDR3 reads TGTGCCAGCAGCTCCAGGAAGGGGGCCTACAATGAGCAGTTCTTC.

The V gene is TRBV29-1, the J gene TRBJ2-7; a possible D gene is TRBD1 (6 bases). V dropped 3 bases and J dropped 2 bases, with 14 bases sitting between them. The CDR3 spans 14 residues. Looked up from germline, CDR1 is SQVTM and CDR2 is ANQGSEA. CDR3 region: CSVELGDKAYEQYF. The CDR3 region has the DNA TGCAGCGTTGAGCTCGGGGACAAGGCCTACGAGCAGTACTTC.

This clone was found once. A read error may account for a junction end that differs from germline. The chain couples TRBV10-3 to TRBJ2-3; no firm D call. CDR1 and CDR2 (germline): ENHRY, SYGVKD. CDR3 length: 12 amino acids. In DNA form, the CDR3 reads TGTGCCAACAGTCCCGGAGCCGATACGCAGTATTTT. It is translated as CANSPGADTQYF.

The CDR3: CASSLGSVQTQYF. CDR3 in DNA: TGTGCCAGCAGTTTAGGGAGTGTGCAGACCCAGTACTTC. The chain links TRBV28 to TRBJ2-5, with D perhaps matching TRBD2 (5 bases). Trimming pared 2 bases from V and 6 bases from J, leaving 10 bases between. CDR1 is MDHEN and CDR2 is SYDVKM in the germline V gene. This CDR3 has 13 residues. The full variable domain, rest sourced from reference TRBV28 and TRBJ2-5, is DVKVTQSSRYLVKRTGEKVFLECVQDMDHENMFWYRQDPGLGLRLIYFSYDVKMKEKGDIPEGYSVSREKKERFSLILESASTNQTSMYLCASSLGSVQTQYFGPGTRLLVL.

The V gene is TRBV7-9, the J gene TRBJ2-7, with D tentatively TRBD1 (6 bases). Germline CDR1 is SEHNR and CDR2 is FQNEAQ (reference sequence). This CDR3 spans 14 amino acids. V lost 4 bases and J lost 5, with 15 bases in between. The CDR3 loop reads CASSWTGQIHEQYF. The CDR3 bases are TGTGCCAGCAGCTGGACGGGACAAATCCACGAGCAGTACTTC. The full variable domain, rest sourced from reference TRBV7-9 and TRBJ2-7, is DTGVSQNPRHKITKRGQNVTFRCDPISEHNRLYWYRQTLGQGPEFLTYFQNEAQLEKSRLLSDRFSAERPKGSFSTLEIQRTEQGDSAMYLCASSWTGQIHEQYFGPGTRLTVT.

This clone was detected only once. V gene TRBV7-3 combines with J gene TRBJ2-7, with a weak D call TRBD1 (5 bases). Between the trimmed V and J ends, which lost 1 base and 4 bases, there was a span of 23 bases. There are 18 residues in the CDR3. CDR1 SGHTA and CDR2 FQGTGA come from the germline V gene. CDR3 amino acids: CASSLNRGRTAGWYEQYF. DNA of the CDR3: TGTGCCAGCAGCTTAAACCGCGGCCGTACGGCAGGGTGGTACGAGCAGTACTTC.

The rearrangement uses TRBV10-3 and TRBJ1-5, with D unclear. V lost 7 bases, J lost 6 bases, and 28 bases lay in between. CDR1 is ENHRY, CDR2 SYGVKD, per germline. This CDR3 is built from 18 residues. This chain's CDR3 is CAITDSERLGGSIQPQHF. In nucleotides, the CDR3 is TGTGCCATCACCGACTCGGAAAGACTCGGCGGGTCGATTCAGCCCCAGCATTTT.

This chain links TRBV15 with TRBJ1-4; no clear D. V lost 4 bases and J lost 14, with 17 bases in between. This CDR3 has 13 residues. The germline V gene has CDR1 LNHNV and CDR2 YYDKDF (reference sequence). The CDR3 DNA is TGTGCCACCAGCACAAATAGCCACGCGGTCCTGTTTTTT. Translating it yields CATSTNSHAVLFF.

This clone was counted between two and nine times. This chain links TRBV7-8 with TRBJ2-7; 8 bases are a match to TRBD2. The CDR3 spans 20 residues. Germline V CDR1 and CDR2: SGHVS, FQNEAQ. V shed 5 bases and J 0 bases; nucleotides not matched to a gene: 21. DNA of the CDR3: TGTGCCAGCAGCCAAACCACTTGGCTAGCGGGTAGAATAAGCTCCTACGAGCAGTACTTC. It yields the protein CASSQTTWLAGRISSYEQYF.

The V call is TRBV9, the J call TRBJ2-3, with D perhaps matching TRBD1 (6 bases). CDR1 is SGDLS and CDR2 is YYNGEE in the germline V gene. The CDR3 contains 16 residues. V lost 4 bases to trimming and J lost 3 bases, with 18 bases between them. This CDR3 is CASSPRGSLSTDTQYF. The CDR3 DNA follows: TGTGCCAGCAGCCCGAGGGGGAGTTTATCGACAGATACGCAGTATTTT.

The rearrangement uses TRBV5-8 and TRBJ2-1; TRBD2 might be the D (6 bases). V shed 0 bases and J shed 10 bases, with 20 bases lying between them. This CDR3 comprises 16 residues. Germline assignment: CDR1 SGHTS and CDR2 YDEGEE. CDR3 DNA: TGTGCCAGCAGCTTGGGGTGGGACTCCATCGATTGGGAGCAGTTCTTC. Protein: CASSLGWDSIDWEQFF.

The rearrangement links TRBV9 to TRBJ2-7; 11 positions match TRBD1. This CDR3 has 15 amino acids. Germline V gene lookup returns CDR1 SGDLS and CDR2 YYNGEE. J lost 5 bases, V lost 3 bases, and 7 bases had no gene match. Written as DNA, the CDR3 is TGTGCCAGCAGCGCTACGGGACAGGGGGTCAACGAGCAGTACTTC. This codes for CASSATGQGVNEQYF.

V is TRBV29-1 and J is TRBJ1-2; D is perhaps TRBD1 (6 bases). Looked up from germline, CDR1 is SQVTM and CDR2 is ANQGSEA. This CDR3 region has 12 residues. Deletions cut 7 bases from V and 8 bases from J, with 17 bases between. CDR3 bases: TGCAGCGCCCGAAGACAGGATGACGGCTACACCTTC. Its translation is CSARRQDDGYTF. Using reference TRBV29-1 and TRBJ1-2 for the parts outside the CDR3, the full variable domain is SAVISQKPSRDICQRGTSLTIQCQVDSQVTMMFWYRQQPGQSLTLIATANQGSEATYESGFVIDKFPISRPNLTFSTLTVSNMSPEDSSIYLCSARRQDDGYTFGSGTRLTVV.

The chain links TRBV7-9 to TRBJ2-1; no definite D call. V was trimmed by 1 base and J by 4 bases, leaving 20 bases between them. The CDR3 has 18 residues. CDR1 and CDR2 (germline): SEHNR, FQNEAQ (reference sequence). The CDR3 DNA reads as TGTGCCAGCAGCTTAGTGAGAAGCCACCCCCAGATATACAATGAGCAGTTCTTC. It specifies CASSLVRSHPQIYNEQFF.

CDR3: CASSQDLTGVRTDTQYF. The CDR3 DNA sequence: TGCGCCAGCAGCCAAGATCTTACAGGGGTCCGCACAGATACGCAGTATTTT. This chain connects TRBV4-1 to TRBJ2-3; the match to TRBD1 covers 7 bases. This CDR3 has 17 residues. After removal of 0 bases from V and 1 base from J, the junction contained 7 bases not matched to a gene. Germline V gene lookup returns CDR1 MGHRA and CDR2 YSYEKL.

The chain joins TRBV29-1 to TRBJ2-3, with 13 bases matching TRBD2. V was pared by 4 bases and J by 13 bases, with 5 bases of the junction left unmatched. CDR3 length: 12 amino acids. Germline assignment: CDR1 SQVTM and CDR2 ANQGSEA. CDR3 bases: TGCAGCGTTGGGACTAGCGGGAGTTTGGAGTATTTT. It specifies CSVGTSGSLEYF.

This chain connects TRBV4-1 to TRBJ2-2; 10 nucleotides line up with TRBD1. There are 16 residues in the CDR3. Unmatched junction bases numbered 5, after V lost 3 bases and J lost 4 bases. The germline CDR1 and CDR2 sequences are MGHRA and YSYEKL. CDR3: CASSHPGQGSTGELFF. The CDR3 coding sequence is TGCGCCAGCAGCCACCCGGGACAGGGGTCCACCGGGGAGCTGTTTTTT.

The CDR3 spells CASSPLRRTESSGANVLTF. The CDR3 DNA follows: TGTGCCAGCTCACCACTAAGGCGAACGGAGTCTTCTGGGGCCAACGTCCTGACTTTC. J is TRBJ2-6 and V is TRBV18; D uncertain. CDR3 length: 19 residues. In germline, CDR1 is KGHSH, CDR2 LQKENI. V was clipped by 1 base and J by 1 base, with 17 bases between them.